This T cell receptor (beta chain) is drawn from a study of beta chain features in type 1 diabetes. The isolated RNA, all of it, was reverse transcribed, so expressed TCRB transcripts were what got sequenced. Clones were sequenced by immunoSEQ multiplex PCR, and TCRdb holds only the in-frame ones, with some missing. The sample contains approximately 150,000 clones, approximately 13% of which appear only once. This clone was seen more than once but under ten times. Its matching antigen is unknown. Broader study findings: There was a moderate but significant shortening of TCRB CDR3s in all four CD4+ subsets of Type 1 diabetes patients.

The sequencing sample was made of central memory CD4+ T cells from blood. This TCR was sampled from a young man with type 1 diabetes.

The CDR3 reads CASSRENQPQHF. The CDR3 region has the DNA TGTGCCAGCAGCAGGGAGAATCAGCCCCAGCATTTT. This chain joins TRBV7-9 and TRBJ1-5; D ambiguous. The CDR3 loop spans 12 amino acids. Germline lookup yields CDR1 SEHNR and CDR2 FQNEAQ (reference sequence). Trimming took off 5 bases at V and 4 bases at J, with 6 bases between the two ends.